A selection of T cell receptor beta chains follows, all from one sample in a study of vaccination and CD4 T cells after COVID-19. One entry per CDR3 protein, called by TCRdb with MiXCR from the PCR reads. Of 11,000 to 15,000 distinct CDR3 sequences in the sample, 30% to 35% are singletons; the top ten hold roughly 10%. These receptors are not linked to any known antigen. The source material was CD4+ T cells from blood, cultured in vitro, sampled after SARS-CoV-2 vaccination. These receptors originate from a human donor who had recovered from COVID-19. The CDR3 runs from the conserved cysteine through the conserved F or W.

cdr3_length | v_call | cdr3_aa
16 | TRBV2 | CASSVSGIREDQPQHF
16 | TRBV28 | CASSPAGGSSYNEQFF
16 | TRBV7-8 | CASSRGTGSSNQPQHF
14 | TRBV28 | CASREGTGFKTQYF
11 | TRBV6-1 | CASSETYGYTF
20 | TRBV7-2 | CASSFFLSTGRGPPGTEAFF
14 | TRBV20-1 | CSARGGVMGETQYF
15 | TRBV6-5 | CASSYSGRKGGGYTF
14 | TRBV6-5 | CASSYTGSGETQYF
13 | TRBV27 | CASSLTYHQPQHF
17 | TRBV6-1 | CASSPLNRGLSNQPQHF
11 | TRBV28 | CASSLFYEQYF
16 | TRBV20-1 | CSARGSASGVYNEQFF
16 | TRBV6-2/TRBV6-3 | CASSGPGTGGTDTQYF
13 | TRBV6-1 | CASSQRERDTQYF
13 | TRBV19 | CASSASTNTEAFF
12 | TRBV19 | CASRRRSGGYTF
15 | TRBV19 | CASSRRQGAKETQYF
17 | TRBV6-5 | CASSYFSRGTMNTEAFF
13 | TRBV28 | CASSLDSYNEQFF
16 | TRBV10-3 | CAISESHHTTNTEAFF
15 | TRBV2 | CASITQGQGSYGYTF
12 | TRBV28 | CASSIWGVWAFF
15 | TRBV6-2/TRBV6-3 | CASSYRVIGGNEQFF
14 | TRBV7-2 | CASSLALRGQPQHF
13 | TRBV18 | CASSRDLAHIQYF
15 | TRBV7-8 | CASSSSRQGTGEAFF
15 | TRBV7-3 | CASSLTGALNSPLHF
15 | TRBV27 | CASSPEWVSGNTIYF
15 | TRBV24-1 | CATQASGRWGDTQYF
16 | TRBV19 | CASSIAARSHTETQYF
14 | TRBV20-1 | CSAKNGLVNYEQYF
13 | TRBV20-1 | CSARSPITGELFF
14 | TRBV6-5 | CASSYLGRAGELFF
15 | TRBV11-2 | CASSLDSHPGNEQFF
14 | TRBV12-3/TRBV12-4 | CASSLSTGPGGYTF
15 | TRBV20-1 | CSGTRDTGRNQPQHF
18 | TRBV19 | CASSFPRSATGVVYGYTF
16 | TRBV11-2 | CASSLGWGSSTDTQYF
13 | TRBV4-3 | CASSQGTGGELFF
16 | TRBV6-5 | CASSYPTLGQDQPQHF
17 | TRBV4-2 | CASSPRGAVSGANVLTF
13 | TRBV6-2/TRBV6-3 | CASSYSTLHGYTF
15 | TRBV10-1 | CASSESKVGAETQYF
16 | TRBV6-5 | CASSYYPGQANEKLFF
14 | TRBV7-2 | CASSLGLHTDTQYF
15 | TRBV5-4 | CASSSAPGGRETQYF
14 | TRBV6-5 | CASSYSGRNTEAFF
13 | TRBV20-1 | CSAKREGVYEQYF
14 | TRBV7-2 | CASSLAASYNEQFF
15 | TRBV4-3 | CASSQGTSGNYEQYF
17 | TRBV7-2 | CASSLTGGGLGNQPQHF
16 | TRBV7-2 | CASSSLGSGEGYEQYF
16 | TRBV24-1 | CATSDDRQGSNTEAFF
14 | TRBV20-1 | CSAIPTGRTDTQYF